This TCR beta chain was recorded in a study of T-cell memory formation after mild COVID-19. This clonotype was seen only a few times. The germline V gene encodes CDR1 SGHRS and CDR2 YFSETQ. V dropped 4 bases and J dropped 2; count of bases not matched to a gene: 3. The CDR3 has 14 amino acids. TCRdb processed the 5' RACE reads anew with MiXCR; each CDR3 protein has one entry. The table records some 410,000 distinct CDR3 sequences, around a quarter of them present only once. This chain joins TRBV5-1 and TRBJ2-5; 9 bases line up with TRBD1. The specimen sequenced was PBMCs or a T cell subset sorted from them (not recorded which). The receptor was derived from an adult woman who had mild COVID-19 (a few samples of this study predate the infection). Cell type and time point are not known. CDR3 sequence reads: CASSDGTGQETQYF. The CDR3, as DNA: TGCGCCAGCAGCGACGGGACAGGGCAAGAGACCCAGTACTTC.